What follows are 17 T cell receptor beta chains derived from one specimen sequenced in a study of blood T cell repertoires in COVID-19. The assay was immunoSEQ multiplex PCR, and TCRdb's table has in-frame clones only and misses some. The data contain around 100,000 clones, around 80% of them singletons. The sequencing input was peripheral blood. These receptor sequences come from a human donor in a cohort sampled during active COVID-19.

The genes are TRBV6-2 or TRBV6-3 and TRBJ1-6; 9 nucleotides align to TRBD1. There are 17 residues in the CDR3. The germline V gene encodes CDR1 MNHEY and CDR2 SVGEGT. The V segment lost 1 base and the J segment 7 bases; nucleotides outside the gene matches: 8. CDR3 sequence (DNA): TGTGCCAGCAGTTACTTCCCTCCCGGGACAGGGAATTCACCCCTCCACTTT. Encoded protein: CASSYFPPGTGNSPLHF.

The CDR3 DNA sequence: TGTGCCAGCAGAGTCGGGACAGGGTACTACGAGCAGTACTTC. Translation: CASRVGTGYYEQYF. The chain carries TRBV2 and TRBJ2-7; 9 nucleotides agree with TRBD1. Trimming took 6 bases from V and 3 from J; bases not matched to a gene: 6. The CDR3 contains 14 residues. Germline values: CDR1 SNHLY, CDR2 FYNNEI.

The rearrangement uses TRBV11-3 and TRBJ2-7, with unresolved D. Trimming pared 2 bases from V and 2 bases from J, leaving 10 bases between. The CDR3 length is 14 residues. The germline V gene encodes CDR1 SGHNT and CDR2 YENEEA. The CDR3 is CASSLTAGTYEQYF. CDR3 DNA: TGTGCCAGCAGCTTAACGGCAGGTACCTACGAGCAGTACTTC.

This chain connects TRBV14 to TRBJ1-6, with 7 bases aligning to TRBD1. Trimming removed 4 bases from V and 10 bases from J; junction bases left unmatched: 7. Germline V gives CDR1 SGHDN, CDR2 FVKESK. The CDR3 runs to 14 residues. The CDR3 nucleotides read TGTGCCAGCAGCCTACAGGGGCTTAGATCACCCCTCCACTTT. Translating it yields CASSLQGLRSPLHF.

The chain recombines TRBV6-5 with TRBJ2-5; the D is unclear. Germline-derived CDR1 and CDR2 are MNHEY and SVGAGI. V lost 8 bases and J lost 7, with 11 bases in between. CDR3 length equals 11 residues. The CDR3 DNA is TGTGCCAGCCAAACTGTTGGGACCCAGTACTTC. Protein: CASQTVGTQYF.

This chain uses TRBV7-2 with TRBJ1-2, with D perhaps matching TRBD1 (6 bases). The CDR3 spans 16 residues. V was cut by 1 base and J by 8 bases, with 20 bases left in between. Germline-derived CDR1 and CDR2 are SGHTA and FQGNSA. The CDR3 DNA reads TGTGCCAGCAGCTTAGGAGCACAGGGTACAATCTGGGGCTACACCTTC. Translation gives CASSLGAQGTIWGYTF.

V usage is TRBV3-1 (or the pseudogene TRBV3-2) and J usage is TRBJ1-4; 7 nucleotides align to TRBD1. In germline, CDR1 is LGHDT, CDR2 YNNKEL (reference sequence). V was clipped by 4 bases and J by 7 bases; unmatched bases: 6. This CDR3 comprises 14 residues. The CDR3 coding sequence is TGTGCCAGCAGCCCCCAGGACAGGTTTGAAAAACTGTTTTTT. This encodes CASSPQDRFEKLFF.

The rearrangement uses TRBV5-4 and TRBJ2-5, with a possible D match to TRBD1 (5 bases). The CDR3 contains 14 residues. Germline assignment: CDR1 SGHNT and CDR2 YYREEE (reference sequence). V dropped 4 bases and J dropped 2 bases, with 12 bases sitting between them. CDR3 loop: CASSGQRQQETQYF. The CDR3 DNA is TGTGCCAGCAGCGGACAACGACAGCAAGAGACCCAGTACTTC.

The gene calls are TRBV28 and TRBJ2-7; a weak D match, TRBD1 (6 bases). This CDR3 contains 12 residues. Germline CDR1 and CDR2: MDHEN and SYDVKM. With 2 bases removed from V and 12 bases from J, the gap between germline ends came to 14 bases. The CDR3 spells CASSLLDRFWYF. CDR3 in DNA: TGTGCCAGCAGTTTACTAGACAGGTTTTGGTACTTC.

CDR3 amino acids: CASSPPGADTQYF. In nucleotides, the CDR3 is TGTGCCAGCAGCCCCCCCGGGGCAGATACGCAGTATTTT. This rearrangement joins TRBV11-3 to TRBJ2-3; possible D gene TRBD2, 5 bases. Trimming took off 5 bases at V and 4 bases at J, with 10 bases between the two ends. The CDR3 has 13 amino acids. Germline values: CDR1 SGHNT, CDR2 YENEEA.

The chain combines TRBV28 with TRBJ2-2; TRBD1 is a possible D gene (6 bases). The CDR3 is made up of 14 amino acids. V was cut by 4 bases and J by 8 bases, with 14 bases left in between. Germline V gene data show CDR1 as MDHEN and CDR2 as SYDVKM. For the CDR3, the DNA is TGTGCCAGCAGTTCCGGACAGTCAAAGGGGGAGCTGTTTTTT. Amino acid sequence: CASSSGQSKGELFF.

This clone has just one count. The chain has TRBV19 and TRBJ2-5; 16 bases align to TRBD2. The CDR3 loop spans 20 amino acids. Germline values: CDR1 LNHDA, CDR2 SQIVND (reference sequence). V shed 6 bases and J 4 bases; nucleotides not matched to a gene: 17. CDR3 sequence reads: CASSLEYVRGLAGGRETQYF. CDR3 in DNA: TGTGCCAGTAGCCTAGAGTATGTGCGGGGACTAGCGGGGGGGCGAGAGACCCAGTACTTC.

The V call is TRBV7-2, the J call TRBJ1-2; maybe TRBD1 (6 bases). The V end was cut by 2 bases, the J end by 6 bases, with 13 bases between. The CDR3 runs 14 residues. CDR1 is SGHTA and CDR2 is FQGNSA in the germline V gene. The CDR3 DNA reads TGTGCCAGCAGCTTAACCGGGACAACAAATGGCTACACCTTC. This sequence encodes CASSLTGTTNGYTF.

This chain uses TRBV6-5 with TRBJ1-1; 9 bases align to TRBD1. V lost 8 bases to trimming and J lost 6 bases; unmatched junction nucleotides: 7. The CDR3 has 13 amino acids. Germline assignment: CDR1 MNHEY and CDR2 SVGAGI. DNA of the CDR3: TGTGCCAGCCGGTGGGACAGGGCCGCTGAAGCTTTCTTT. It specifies CASRWDRAAEAFF.

The CDR3 bases are TGTGCCAGTAGTATAACGACTAGCACAGATACGCAGTATTTT. This codes for CASSITTSTDTQYF. The rearrangement uses TRBV19 and TRBJ2-3; D not certain. The V end lost 2 bases, the J end lost 0 bases, and 6 bases lay between the germline ends. Germline CDR1 and CDR2: LNHDA and SQIVND (reference sequence). The CDR3 is made up of 14 amino acids.

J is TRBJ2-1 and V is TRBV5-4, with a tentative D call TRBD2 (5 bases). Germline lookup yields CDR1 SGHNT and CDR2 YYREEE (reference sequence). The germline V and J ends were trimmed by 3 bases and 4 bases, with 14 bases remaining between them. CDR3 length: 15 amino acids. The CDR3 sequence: CASSWGSGPYNEQFF. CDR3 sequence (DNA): TGTGCCAGCAGCTGGGGAAGCGGACCTTACAATGAGCAGTTCTTC.

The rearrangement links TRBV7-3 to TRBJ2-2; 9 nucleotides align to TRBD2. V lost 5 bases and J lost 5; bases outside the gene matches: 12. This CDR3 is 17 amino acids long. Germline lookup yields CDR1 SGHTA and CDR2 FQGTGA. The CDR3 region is CASSPRSGAGGTGELFF. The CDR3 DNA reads TGTGCCAGCAGCCCCCGAAGCGGAGCGGGGGGTACCGGGGAGCTGTTTTTT. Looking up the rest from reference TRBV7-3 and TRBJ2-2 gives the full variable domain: GAGVSQTPSNKVTEKGKYVELRCDPISGHTALYWYRQSLGQGPEFLIYFQGTGAADDSGLPNDRFFAVRPEGSVSTLKIQRTERGDSAVYLCASSPRSGAGGTGELFFGEGSRLTVL.